What follows are 31 T cell receptor beta chains derived from one specimen sequenced in a study of blood T cells in healthy people across ages. For the second PCR, which ran for roughly 6 to 12 cycles, a sample-barcoded 5' primer and a J-beta primer mix were used. TCRdb called the 5' RACE reads again in MiXCR, with one record for every CDR3 protein. The table has 600,000 or so distinct CDR3 sequences, 25% to 30% seen once; the top ten hold 15% to 19%. The sample was blood. The source is a woman over 75 in good health.

Turning to this clonotype: A single base separates this from a much larger clone, so it may be a read error. The chain joins TRBV20-1 to TRBJ2-3, with D uncertain. The V and J ends lost 6 bases and 6 bases respectively, with 13 bases between them. CDR1 and CDR2 from the germline V gene are DFQATT and SNEGSKA (reference sequence). This CDR3 contains 12 residues. Here the CDR3 reads CSAGLDPDTQYF. The CDR3 DNA reads TGCAGTGCCGGGCTAGACCCGGATACGCAGTATTTT.

This clonotype has ten or more counts. The chain uses TRBV20-1 and TRBJ2-7; no clear D. Germline CDR1 is DFQATT and CDR2 is SNEGSKA (reference sequence). V lost 3 bases and J lost 3, with 9 bases in between. The CDR3 is 12 amino acids. The CDR3 is CSASTVFYEQYF. CDR3 bases: TGCAGTGCTAGTACAGTTTTCTACGAGCAGTACTTC.

Many counts were recorded for this clonotype. V is TRBV15 and J is TRBJ1-1; no clear D. Trimming took 0 bases from V and 0 from J, leaving 8 bases between them. From germline, CDR1 is LNHNV and CDR2 YYDKDF (reference sequence). The CDR3 is made up of 15 amino acids. CDR3 coding DNA: TGTGCCACCAGCAGAGACAACAGCATGAACACTGAAGCTTTCTTT. Amino acids: CATSRDNSMNTEAFF. The variable domain in full, completed from reference TRBV15 and TRBJ1-1, reads DAMVIQNPRYQVTQFGKPVTLSCSQTLNHNVMYWYQQKSSQAPKLLFHYYDKDFNNEADTPDNFQSRRPNTSFCFLDIRSPGLGDTAMYLCATSRDNSMNTEAFFGQGTRLTVV.

The rearrangement uses TRBV7-9 and TRBJ2-1; no reliable D call. CDR1 is SEHNR, CDR2 FQNEAQ, per germline (reference sequence). V was clipped by 1 base and J by 5 bases, with 9 bases between them. This CDR3 is 14 amino acids long. CDR3 coding DNA: TGTGCCAGCAGCTTAGATCGGGTTAACAATGAGCAGTTCTTC. Its protein product is CASSLDRVNNEQFF.

This clonotype was observed many times. The V and J genes are TRBV29-1 and TRBJ2-7; D remains ambiguous. The CDR3 covers 11 residues. V lost 4 bases and J 0 bases, leaving 4 bases between the germline ends. In germline, CDR1 is SQVTM, CDR2 ANQGSEA. The CDR3 nucleotides read TGCAGCGTTGCCTTCTCCTACGAGCAGTACTTC. This translates into CSVAFSYEQYF.

This clonotype has a count of ten or more. This chain uses TRBV9 with TRBJ1-1; TRBD1 is a possible D gene (6 bases). Germline values: CDR1 SGDLS, CDR2 YYNGEE. V lost 3 bases and J 2 bases, leaving 8 bases between the germline ends. The CDR3 extends over 13 amino acids. The CDR3 DNA follows: TGTGCCAGCAGCGAGGGGACAAACACTGAAGCTTTCTTT. This codes for CASSEGTNTEAFF.

The sample holds many counts of this clonotype. This chain joins TRBV6-5 and TRBJ1-1; D not certain. V was cut by 7 bases and J by 6 bases, with 9 bases left in between. This CDR3 is 11 amino acids long. Germline-derived CDR1 and CDR2 are MNHEY and SVGAGI. The CDR3 loop reads CASIAGSEAFF. CDR3 DNA sequence: TGTGCCAGCATTGCAGGTTCTGAAGCTTTCTTT.

In this sample, this clonotype turned up once. This chain joins TRBV20-1 and TRBJ2-7; D may be TRBD2 (6 bases). This CDR3 has 14 amino acids. V gave up 6 bases and J gave up 0 bases, with 15 bases separating them. The germline V gene encodes CDR1 DFQATT and CDR2 SNEGSKA (reference sequence). In DNA, the CDR3 is TGCAGTGCCCACGTGTGGGGAGGCTCCTACGAGCAGTACTTC. As protein: CSAHVWGGSYEQYF.

This clonotype has at least ten counts. The rearrangement joins TRBV9 to TRBJ2-5, with unresolved D. Germline assignment: CDR1 SGDLS and CDR2 YYNGEE. CDR3 length: 12 residues. Deletions cut 2 bases from V and 5 bases from J, with 7 bases between. CDR3 sequence (DNA): TGTGCCAGCAGCGTTGAGAGTGAGACCCAGTACTTC. Amino acid sequence: CASSVESETQYF. Filled out from reference TRBV9 and TRBJ2-5, the complete variable domain reads DSGVTQTPKHLITATGQRVTLRCSPRSGDLSVYWYQQSLDQGLQFLIQYYNGEERAKGNILERFSAQQFPDLHSELNLSSLELGDSALYFCASSVESETQYFGPGTRLLVL.

The CDR3 is CASSRAPGQGSGELFF. As DNA, the CDR3 is TGTGCCAGCAGTCGAGCCCCGGGACAGGGTTCCGGGGAGCTGTTTTTT. The J gene is TRBJ2-2, the V gene TRBV2, with 9 bases that match TRBD1. The CDR3 has 16 residues. The junction had 10 bases not matched to a gene; V was cut back by 5 bases and J by 6 bases. CDR1 and CDR2 from the germline V gene are SNHLY and FYNNEI.

A word on this clonotype: This clone may be a read error of a much larger clone one base away. The CDR3 DNA reads TGTGCCAGCAGCTATTTCAGGGACGATGGCTACACCTTC. Amino acids: CASSYFRDDGYTF. V usage is TRBV5-4 and J usage is TRBJ1-2, with D possibly being TRBD1 (5 bases). The CDR3 consists of 13 residues. CDR1 SGHNT and CDR2 YYREEE come from the germline V gene (reference sequence). The V end was cut by 3 bases, the J end by 6 bases, with 12 bases between.

The table lists this clonotype with a few counts. This chain joins TRBV3-1 and TRBJ1-2, with 8 bases aligning to TRBD1. There are 14 residues in the CDR3. V lost 1 base to trimming and J lost 13 bases; unmatched junction nucleotides: 11. Germline V gene lookup returns CDR1 LGHDT and CDR2 YNNKEL (reference sequence). The CDR3 region has the DNA TGTGCCAGCAGCCAAGGTGGCAGGGGGCGGTCGCCCACCTTC. Its translation is CASSQGGRGRSPTF.

This sequence joins TRBV7-2 and TRBJ2-1, with D unclear. V was shortened by 4 bases and J by 7 bases, with 14 bases between the two germline ends. Per germline, CDR1 SGHTA and CDR2 FQGNSA. The CDR3 totals 14 residues. CDR3: CASSSYGQGNEQFF. In DNA form, the CDR3 reads TGTGCCAGCAGCTCGTACGGCCAAGGTAATGAGCAGTTCTTC.

In its sample, this clonotype was seen many times. The rearrangement joins TRBV6-2 or TRBV6-3 to TRBJ2-1; D is possibly TRBD1 (5 bases). CDR3 length equals 11 residues. The germline V and J ends were trimmed by 0 bases and 12 bases, with 6 bases remaining between them. Germline V gives CDR1 MNHEY, CDR2 SVGEGT. The CDR3 protein is CASSYSQGQFF. CDR3 in DNA: TGTGCCAGCAGTTACTCTCAGGGGCAGTTCTTC.

The chain uses TRBV29-1 and TRBJ2-1, with a weak D call TRBD2 (5 bases). Trimming took off 8 bases at V and 6 bases at J, with 17 bases between the two ends. Germline V lookup: CDR1 SQVTM, CDR2 ANQGSEA. This CDR3 is 13 amino acids long. This chain's CDR3 is CSTARASCNEQFF. As DNA, the CDR3 is TGCAGCACTGCGAGGGCATCGTGCAATGAGCAGTTCTTC.

This clonotype was recorded at least ten times. This chain joins TRBV20-1 and TRBJ2-3; D gene unclear. Germline V gene lookup returns CDR1 DFQATT and CDR2 SNEGSKA (reference sequence). V lost 2 bases, J lost 2 bases, and 11 bases lay in between. The CDR3 extends over 14 amino acids. The chain's CDR3 is CSARKGENTDTQYF. CDR3 bases: TGCAGTGCTAGAAAGGGTGAGAACACAGATACGCAGTATTTT.

This clonotype was counted at least ten times. The genes are TRBV30 and TRBJ1-5; D remains ambiguous. The CDR3 has 14 residues. CDR1 is GTSNPN and CDR2 is SVGIG in the germline V gene (reference sequence). V was cut by 1 base and J by 2 bases, with 9 bases left in between. CDR3 region: CAWSGVYGNQPQHF. The CDR3 nucleotides read TGTGCCTGGAGTGGGGTCTATGGCAATCAGCCCCAGCATTTT.

The gene calls are TRBV5-1 and TRBJ2-3; maybe TRBD2 (7 bases). Deletions cut 4 bases from V and 3 bases from J, with 18 bases between. The germline gives CDR1 SGHRS, CDR2 YFSETQ. This CDR3 is built from 16 residues. The CDR3 loop is CASSTPPGRGTDTQYF. The CDR3 DNA reads TGCGCCAGCAGCACGCCCCCTGGGAGGGGGACAGATACGCAGTATTTT.

This clonotype was observed a few times. The CDR3 region has the DNA TGTGCCAGCAGTGAATGGGAGGAACTGTTTTTT. Translating gives CASSEWEELFF. The chain recombines TRBV2 with TRBJ1-4, with D uncertain. Germline V gene lookup returns CDR1 SNHLY and CDR2 FYNNEI. The CDR3 totals 11 residues. Trimming left V 2 bases short and J 12 bases short, with 7 bases between.

The chain joins TRBV5-4 to TRBJ2-1, with TRBD2 matching over 8 bases. Germline trimming cut 0 bases from V and 7 bases from J; bases unmatched to any gene: 9. There are 16 residues in the CDR3. Germline CDR1 and CDR2: SGHNT and YYREEE (reference sequence). The CDR3: CASSLGGGGTGNEQFF. CDR3 nucleotides: TGTGCCAGCAGCTTGGGAGGCGGGGGGACCGGTAATGAGCAGTTCTTC.

In its sample, this clonotype ranks as medium-sized. The V gene is TRBV7-2, the J gene TRBJ2-5; a possible D gene is TRBD1 (7 bases). The germline V gene has CDR1 SGHTA and CDR2 FQGNSA. V was pared by 5 bases and J by 5 bases, with 18 bases between. The CDR3 has 15 amino acids. The CDR3 DNA follows: TGTGCCAGCAGCCCATTTGGACAGGCGGGGGAGACCCAGTACTTC. It encodes CASSPFGQAGETQYF.

The chain uses TRBV28 and TRBJ1-2; D unresolved. Germline V gives CDR1 MDHEN, CDR2 SYDVKM. This CDR3 has 12 amino acids. The V end was cut by 6 bases, the J end by 11 bases, with 16 bases between. CDR3 residues: CASSPAQRGYTF. The CDR3 DNA follows: TGTGCCAGCAGCCCTGCCCAGCGAGGGTACACCTTC.

There are many counts of this clonotype. The chain recombines TRBV4-3 with TRBJ2-2; possible D gene TRBD1, 5 bases. Germline CDR1 and CDR2: LGHNA and YSLEER. V lost 0 bases and J 5 bases, leaving 10 bases between the germline ends. The CDR3 is 15 residues long. In nucleotides, the CDR3 is TGCGCCAGCAGCCAAGATCGAAGGGGAACCGGGGAGCTGTTTTTT. Its translation: CASSQDRRGTGELFF.

This clonotype was found a few times. V and J are TRBV19 and TRBJ1-6; D remains unclear. The V end lost 1 base, the J end lost 9 bases, and 10 bases lay between the germline ends. The CDR3 sequence is 14 residues long. Germline V gene sequence: CDR1 LNHDA, CDR2 SQIVND (reference sequence). The CDR3 here is CASSIGERGSPLHF. The CDR3 DNA sequence: TGTGCCAGTAGTATAGGAGAACGTGGTTCACCCCTCCACTTT.

This clonotype was seen only a few times. The J gene is TRBJ2-1, the V gene TRBV20-1; D is uncertain. The germline V and J ends were trimmed by 4 bases and 6 bases, with 13 bases remaining between them. This CDR3 is built from 13 residues. Germline V lookup: CDR1 DFQATT, CDR2 SNEGSKA (reference sequence). The CDR3 reads CSAKGPTCNEQFF. The CDR3, as DNA: TGCAGTGCTAAGGGCCCGACCTGCAATGAGCAGTTCTTC.

This clonotype was recorded many times. The chain is built from TRBV6-1 and TRBJ2-7, with TRBD2 as a possible D gene (5 bases). The germline CDR1 and CDR2 sequences are MNHNS and SASEGT. Trimming pared 4 bases from V and 4 bases from J, leaving 17 bases between. The CDR3 runs to 15 residues. The CDR3 region is CASSVNIAEAYEQYF. The CDR3 nucleotides are TGTGCCAGCAGTGTCAACATCGCGGAGGCATACGAGCAGTACTTC.

The chain couples TRBV5-1 to TRBJ1-1; no clear D gene. The length of the CDR3 is 11 residues. Trimming removed 7 bases at V and 1 base at J, with 5 bases between. CDR1 SGHRS and CDR2 YFSETQ come from the germline V gene. The DNA for the CDR3 is TGCGCCAGCGCAGGGAACACTGAAGCTTTCTTT. Protein product: CASAGNTEAFF.

There are a few counts of this clonotype. This may be a read error: a much more frequent sequence differs by one nucleotide. CDR3 DNA: TGTGCCAGCAGCGTAGTCGCTAGCGGGGGTACCGGGGAGCTGTTTTTT. Translation: CASSVVASGGTGELFF. The rearrangement uses TRBV9 and TRBJ2-2, with TRBD2 matching over 10 bases. The CDR3 sequence is 16 residues long. Germline values: CDR1 SGDLS, CDR2 YYNGEE. V trimming: 0 bases; J trimming: 5 bases; junction bases outside the gene matches: 4. Full variable domain (remainder filled in from reference TRBV9 and TRBJ2-2): DSGVTQTPKHLITATGQRVTLRCSPRSGDLSVYWYQQSLDQGLQFLIQYYNGEERAKGNILERFSAQQFPDLHSELNLSSLELGDSALYFCASSVVASGGTGELFFGEGSRLTVL.

In regard to this clonotype: A much larger clonotype is one base distant, so this may be a read error. CDR3: CASSLPESEQYF. DNA of the CDR3: TGTGCCAGCAGCTTGCCGGAAAGTGAGCAGTACTTC. This chain links TRBV5-6 with TRBJ2-7; D call uncertain. This CDR3 spans 12 amino acids. Germline-derived CDR1 and CDR2 are SGHDT and YYEEEE. The ends were cut back, 1 base at V and 7 bases at J, with 9 bases in the middle.

The chain carries TRBV28 and TRBJ2-3, with TRBD1 identical over 8 bases. The CDR3 covers 14 residues. Germline CDR1 is MDHEN and CDR2 is SYDVKM. V lost 5 bases to trimming and J lost 5 bases; unmatched junction nucleotides: 6. The CDR3 bases are TGTGCCAGCAGTATCAGGGGGCAGGGAGATACGCAGTATTTT. Encoded protein: CASSIRGQGDTQYF. Combining the CDR3 with reference TRBV28 and TRBJ2-3 gives the whole variable domain DVKVTQSSRYLVKRTGEKVFLECVQDMDHENMFWYRQDPGLGLRLIYFSYDVKMKEKGDIPEGYSVSREKKERFSLILESASTNQTSMYLCASSIRGQGDTQYFGPGTRLTVL.

As regards this clonotype: This sequence may be a read error, since a much larger clone differs from it by one base. This chain uses TRBV7-2 with TRBJ1-4, with 7 bases matching TRBD1. From germline, CDR1 is SGHTA and CDR2 FQGNSA. The length of the CDR3 is 14 residues. The ends lost 5 bases at V and 5 bases at J; junction bases unmatched: 5. For the CDR3, the DNA is TGTGCCAGCAGCCGGACAGGATGCAATGAAAAACTGTTTTTT. The encoded protein is CASSRTGCNEKLFF.